This T cell receptor (beta chain) was found in a study of OX40 agonist ivuxolimab in advanced cancers. In the study overall: Partial responses, seen in three patients, involved one hepatocellular carcinoma and two cutaneous melanomas. Study outcomes and limitations: It was not determined which antigens were specifically recognized by the peripheral T cells that had undergone clonal expansion. The mean number of expanded clones was higher in CD8+ T cells than in CD4+.

J lost 4 bases, V lost 3 bases, and 6 bases had no gene match. From germline, CDR1 is SGHNT and CDR2 YYREEE (reference sequence). The CDR3 loop spans 15 amino acids. Sampling times: baseline, cycle 4 day 1, cycle 7 day 1. To note about this clone: The target antigen is unknown.

Data came from immunoSEQ multiplex PCR; TCRdb stores just in-frame clones and leaves some out. The top ten hold about 1.7% of the sample, which has 80,000 to 90,000 clones, about 86% seen once. Specimen: CD4+ or CD8+ T cells sorted from blood, collected in a trial of the OX40 agonist ivuxolimab. The clonotype comes from an adult with an advanced solid tumor such as melanoma, head and neck, liver or kidney cancer. The rearrangement joins TRBV5-4 to TRBJ2-3; 9 bases map to TRBD2. This CDR3 is CASSSAGGRPDTQYF. In DNA form, the CDR3 reads TGTGCCAGCAGCTCCGCGGGGGGGCGACCAGATACGCAGTATTTT.